The 25 T cell receptor beta chains below come from one sample, sequenced in a study of OX40 agonist ivuxolimab in advanced cancers. The protocol was immunoSEQ multiplex PCR, while the TCRdb copy is restricted to in-frame clones and leaves out a portion. This sample has nearly 25,000 clones, with 78% found just once. Sequenced here: CD4+ or CD8+ T cells sorted from blood, sampled in a trial of the OX40 agonist ivuxolimab. Receptor source: an adult with an advanced solid tumor such as melanoma, head and neck, liver or kidney cancer.

The genes are TRBV7-3 and TRBJ2-3, with D perhaps matching TRBD1 (7 bases). Trimming stripped 2 bases from V and 0 bases from J, with 9 bases between. The germline V gene has CDR1 SGHTA and CDR2 FQGTGA. This CDR3 has 15 amino acids. The DNA of the CDR3 is TGTGCCAGCAGCTTACAGGGGGGAAGCACAGATACGCAGTATTTT. Its protein is CASSLQGGSTDTQYF.

This clone was observed a handful of times. The rearrangement joins TRBV6-6 to TRBJ2-3; tentatively, D is TRBD2 (6 bases). The germline CDR1 and CDR2 sequences are MNHNY and SVGAGI (reference sequence). This CDR3 comprises 15 residues. The V and J ends lost 4 bases and 1 base respectively, with 12 bases between them. As DNA, the CDR3 is TGTGCCAGCAGTTCCCGGGACTCCGGCACAGATACGCAGTATTTT. Amino acids: CASSSRDSGTDTQYF.

The chain employs TRBV28 and TRBJ2-7; 10 bases line up with TRBD2. This CDR3 comprises 15 residues. V lost 1 base to trimming and J lost 3 bases; unmatched junction nucleotides: 3. In germline, CDR1 is MDHEN, CDR2 SYDVKM. CDR3 bases: TGTGCCAGCAGTTTATCCCCTAGCGGGGGCTACGAGCAGTACTTC. Translated, it gives CASSLSPSGGYEQYF.

The chain employs TRBV6-5 and TRBJ2-5; D uncertain. The CDR3 covers 13 residues. The germline CDR1 and CDR2 sequences are MNHEY and SVGAGI. Trimming took off 6 bases at V and 1 base at J, with 9 bases between the two ends. The CDR3 DNA reads TGTGCCAGCAGGGACGATGCCCAAGAGACCCAGTACTTC. Translating it yields CASRDDAQETQYF.

The J gene is TRBJ2-3, the V gene TRBV10-3; 9 bases are shared with TRBD1. CDR1 and CDR2 (germline): ENHRY, SYGVKD. CDR3 length: 15 amino acids. The trim removed 6 bases at V and 6 bases at J, leaving 10 bases unmatched. The DNA of the CDR3 is TGTGCCATCAGGGAAAGGGGGACAGGGACCGATACGCAGTATTTT. It translates to CAIRERGTGTDTQYF.

This chain connects TRBV6-5 to TRBJ2-5; D is uncertain. The germline gives CDR1 MNHEY, CDR2 SVGAGI. The CDR3 is 14 residues long. Trimming took off 0 bases at V and 5 bases at J, with 10 bases between the two ends. The CDR3 nucleotides are TGTGCCAGCAGTTACTCGTTAATAGGCGAGACCCAGTACTTC. Its translation is CASSYSLIGETQYF.

This chain joins TRBV7-9 and TRBJ1-2, with a weak D call TRBD1 (5 bases). CDR3 size: 17 residues. Germline V gene lookup returns CDR1 SEHNR and CDR2 FQNEAQ (reference sequence). Trimming took off 2 bases at V and 3 bases at J, with 19 bases between the two ends. This CDR3 reads CASSLLGTSLADYGYTF. For the CDR3, the DNA is TGTGCCAGCAGCTTACTCGGGACCTCATTAGCGGACTATGGCTACACCTTC.

The CDR3 protein is CASSQDGTAGNEQFF. Written as DNA, the CDR3 is TGCGCCAGCAGCCAAGATGGCACAGCCGGCAATGAGCAGTTCTTC. This sequence joins TRBV4-3 and TRBJ2-1; D ambiguous. Trimming shortened V by 0 bases and J by 6 bases, and 12 bases separated the two germline ends. Germline loops: CDR1 LGHNA, CDR2 YSLEER. The CDR3 loop spans 15 amino acids.

The chain employs TRBV7-2 and TRBJ2-5; D is ambiguous. Germline CDR1 reads SGHTA; CDR2 reads FQGNSA. This CDR3 is 12 amino acids long. With 11 bases removed from V and 9 bases from J, the gap between germline ends came to 19 bases. The CDR3 bases are TGTGCCGGACGTGGGCCTGATGGCGCCCAGTACTTC. Translation gives CAGRGPDGAQYF. Together with reference TRBV7-2 and TRBJ2-5, the CDR3 gives the full variable domain: GAGVSQSPSNKVTEKGKDVELRCDPISGHTALYWYRQSLGQGLEFLIYFQGNSAPDKSGLPSDRFSAERTGGSVSTLTIQRTQQEDSAVYLCAGRGPDGAQYFGPGTRLLVL.

The genes are TRBV2 and TRBJ2-3; perhaps TRBD2 as D (6 bases). Trimming left V 7 bases short and J 0 bases short, with 14 bases between. The CDR3 is 15 amino acids. Germline values: CDR1 SNHLY, CDR2 FYNNEI. The CDR3 reads CASIPPGLSTDTQYF. Here the CDR3 DNA reads TGTGCCAGCATCCCCCCGGGACTTAGCACAGATACGCAGTATTTT.

This chain uses TRBV29-1 with TRBJ1-2; no reliable D call. The V end was cut by 6 bases, the J end by 0 bases, with 8 bases between. The V gene's germline CDR1 is SQVTM and CDR2 ANQGSEA. CDR3 length equals 12 residues. DNA of the CDR3: TGCAGCGTCGACACGACTAACTATGGCTACACCTTC. Residues: CSVDTTNYGYTF.

The rearrangement links TRBV18 to TRBJ1-1; D is possibly TRBD1 (6 bases). The germline gives CDR1 KGHSH, CDR2 LQKENI. Between the trimmed V and J ends, which lost 3 bases and 3 bases, there was a span of 14 bases. The CDR3 is made up of 15 amino acids. CDR3 loop: CASSPGGGWDTEAFF. The DNA for the CDR3 is TGTGCCAGCTCACCGGGGGGCGGTTGGGACACTGAAGCTTTCTTT.

The chain combines TRBV27 with TRBJ1-6; D not certain. The V and J ends lost 5 bases and 11 bases respectively, with 13 bases between them. Germline-derived CDR1 and CDR2 are MNHEY and SMNVEV (reference sequence). The CDR3 sequence is 13 residues long. CDR3 in DNA: TGTGCCAGCAGTCCCCAGCAAGGGACACCCCTCCACTTT. This sequence encodes CASSPQQGTPLHF.

The chain employs TRBV27 and TRBJ1-3, with D tentatively TRBD1 (5 bases). Germline V lookup: CDR1 MNHEY, CDR2 SMNVEV (reference sequence). V was shortened by 2 bases and J by 0 bases, with 8 bases between the two germline ends. CDR3 length: 15 amino acids. The CDR3 spells CASSLRGGSGNTIYF. CDR3 sequence (DNA): TGTGCCAGCAGTTTAAGGGGAGGCTCTGGAAACACCATATATTTT.

This chain links TRBV7-2 with TRBJ1-2; no reliable D call. The CDR3 sequence is 12 residues long. Per the germline V gene, CDR1 is SGHTA and CDR2 is FQGNSA. Trimming removed 4 bases from V and 3 bases from J, with 6 bases in between. The CDR3 DNA sequence: TGTGCCAGCAGCTCTTTTGACTATGGCTACACCTTC. Protein product: CASSSFDYGYTF.

The V and J genes are TRBV7-8 and TRBJ2-7; 7 bases agree with TRBD1. This CDR3 is 13 amino acids long. V trimming: 4 bases; J trimming: 1 base; junction bases outside the gene matches: 1. Germline loops: CDR1 SGHVS, CDR2 FQNEAQ. CDR3 residues: CASSSDRSYEQYF. CDR3 sequence (DNA): TGTGCCAGCAGCTCGGACAGGTCCTACGAGCAGTACTTC.

The rearrangement joins TRBV19 to TRBJ2-5; possible D gene TRBD1, 5 bases. This CDR3 spans 13 amino acids. Germline V CDR1 and CDR2: LNHDA, SQIVND (reference sequence). Trimming shortened V by 10 bases and J by 5 bases, and 17 bases separated the two germline ends. The CDR3 here is CATSRARVETQYF. CDR3 in DNA: TGTGCCACCTCTAGGGCCAGGGTGGAGACCCAGTACTTC.

This chain links TRBV18 with TRBJ1-1; 7 bases line up with TRBD1. The length of the CDR3 is 14 residues. Germline V lookup: CDR1 KGHSH, CDR2 LQKENI. Trimming at V came to 3 bases and at J to 1 base, leaving 2 bases not matched to a gene. CDR3 DNA: TGTGCCAGCTCACCGGGACAGAGGAACACTGAAGCTTTCTTT. This codes for CASSPGQRNTEAFF.

CDR3: CASRKDTDSGNTIYF. In DNA, the CDR3 is TGTGCCAGTCGCAAGGACACTGACTCTGGAAACACCATATATTTT. V usage is TRBV19 and J usage is TRBJ1-3, with D perhaps TRBD1 (5 bases). The germline CDR1 and CDR2 sequences are LNHDA and SQIVND (reference sequence). The CDR3 contains 15 residues. V gave up 8 bases and J gave up 0 bases, with 14 bases separating them.

This sequence joins TRBV7-2 and TRBJ2-5; weak D call: TRBD1 (6 bases). Between the trimmed V and J ends, which lost 3 bases and 3 bases, there was a span of 8 bases. CDR1 is SGHTA and CDR2 is FQGNSA in the germline V gene. The CDR3 loop spans 13 amino acids. The CDR3 nucleotides read TGTGCCAGCAGCTTCGGACAGAAAGAGACCCAGTACTTC. The encoded protein is CASSFGQKETQYF.

CDR3 in amino acids: CATSSRTGSSYEQYF. The DNA for the CDR3 is TGTGCCACCAGCAGTCGGACAGGGTCCTCCTACGAGCAGTACTTC. The chain carries TRBV15 and TRBJ2-7; 8 nucleotides agree with TRBD1. Trimming took 3 bases from V and 0 from J; bases not matched to a gene: 4. CDR3 length: 15 amino acids. CDR1 and CDR2 (germline): LNHNV, YYDKDF (reference sequence). The complete variable domain, with remaining parts taken from reference TRBV15 and TRBJ2-7, reads DAMVIQNPRYQVTQFGKPVTLSCSQTLNHNVMYWYQQKSSQAPKLLFHYYDKDFNNEADTPDNFQSRRPNTSFCFLDIRSPGLGDTAMYLCATSSRTGSSYEQYFGPGTRLTVT.

The rearrangement joins TRBV7-6 to TRBJ2-1; D may be TRBD2 (5 bases). The CDR3 consists of 12 residues. V lost 1 base, J lost 9 bases, and 7 bases lay in between. CDR1 is SGHVS, CDR2 FNYEAQ, per germline. CDR3 sequence reads: CASSLVGSEQFF. As DNA, the CDR3 is TGTGCCAGCAGCTTAGTAGGGAGTGAGCAGTTCTTC.

The gene calls are TRBV7-9 and TRBJ2-7; TRBD1 is a possible D gene (6 bases). This CDR3 is 14 amino acids long. V lost 5 bases, J lost 2 bases, and 13 bases lay in between. CDR1 and CDR2 from the germline V gene are SEHNR and FQNEAQ (reference sequence). CDR3 sequence reads: CASSPRTDPYEQYF. The CDR3 DNA follows: TGTGCCAGCAGCCCACGGACAGACCCCTACGAGCAGTACTTC.

The genes are TRBV7-2 and TRBJ2-1, with D maybe TRBD2 (6 bases). Germline V CDR1 and CDR2: SGHTA, FQGNSA. This CDR3 is 14 amino acids long. V was trimmed by 7 bases and J by 8 bases, leaving 18 bases between them. The DNA for the CDR3 is TGTGCCAGCAAGACGACACTAGCTACCTATGAGCAGTTCTTC. Amino acids: CASKTTLATYEQFF.

The chain recombines TRBV30 with TRBJ1-3; D is undetermined. Germline V gene lookup returns CDR1 GTSNPN and CDR2 SVGIG (reference sequence). V lost 1 base and J lost 4, with 8 bases in between. The CDR3 covers 13 residues. Here the CDR3 reads CAWSGQIGNTIYF. The CDR3 coding sequence is TGTGCCTGGAGTGGGCAAATCGGAAACACCATATATTTT.